Reported below is one T cell receptor beta chain. Its antigen is not known. These data originate in a study of identical twins. Findings and caveats of the study: The study found that models underestimated out-of-frame TCR alpha sharing in monozygotic twins. A partial confounding effect on zero-insertion analyses could come from invariant MAIT and iNKT cells.

Germline assignment: CDR1 SGHAT and CDR2 FQNNGV. This CDR3 is 15 amino acids long. Trimming stripped 3 bases from V and 6 bases from J, with 15 bases between. Template switching introduced a universal primer site, and the cDNA bore unique molecular identifiers. TCRdb reprocessed the 5' RACE reads with MiXCR, giving one entry per CDR3 protein. The sample lists more than 650,000 distinct CDR3 sequences, around 6.1% seen once, with 1.5% to 2% in the top ten. This clonotype originated in a man between 18 and 35 years old in good health. The sample consisted of naive T cells sorted from blood. V and J are TRBV11-2 and TRBJ2-1, with D maybe TRBD2 (6 bases). The CDR3 is CASSFPGTSFNEQFF. The CDR3 DNA reads as TGTGCCAGCAGCTTTCCCGGGACTTCTTTCAATGAGCAGTTCTTC.